The next 9 T cell receptor beta chains were all read from a single sample in a study of cytomegalovirus exposure and HLA in healthy donors. Using immunoSEQ multiplex PCR, the repertoire was profiled, and TCRdb retains in-frame clones only, with some absent. This sample yields about 92,000 clones, of which about 94% are seen a single time; about 1.1% belongs to the top ten. The specimen was PBMCs. All receptors come from a woman under 40 in good health and CMV-seropositive.

The chain carries TRBV6-1 and TRBJ2-7, with D tentatively TRBD1 (6 bases). CDR1 and CDR2 from the germline V gene are MNHNS and SASEGT. V was cut by 6 bases and J by 0 bases, with 15 bases left in between. CDR3 length: 15 amino acids. CDR3 residues: CASSPGVMGSYEQYF. The CDR3 nucleotides are TGTGCCAGCAGCCCAGGGGTAATGGGCTCCTACGAGCAGTACTTC.

V gene TRBV28 combines with J gene TRBJ1-2, with 8 nucleotides matching TRBD1. Trimming at V came to 5 bases and at J to 5 bases, leaving 7 bases not matched to a gene. This CDR3 is 14 amino acids long. From germline, CDR1 is MDHEN and CDR2 SYDVKM. CDR3 bases: TGTGCCAGCAGTCCCGGGACAGGAGTTTATGGCTACACCTTC. Protein: CASSPGTGVYGYTF.

The rearrangement joins TRBV7-9 to TRBJ1-1; 10 nucleotides match TRBD1. This CDR3 comprises 15 residues. Germline CDR1 is SEHNR and CDR2 is FQNEAQ (reference sequence). The V segment lost 8 bases and the J segment 3 bases; nucleotides outside the gene matches: 9. The chain's CDR3 is CASVTGQGRDTEAFF. The CDR3 region has the DNA TGTGCCAGCGTCACGGGACAGGGGAGGGACACTGAAGCTTTCTTT.

The chain employs TRBV1 and TRBJ2-7; the DNA was not compared with TRBD2, the D call given in the table. TRBV1 has pseudogene status. The CDR3 totals 15 residues. CDR3 nucleotides: TGCACCAGCAGCCTTTCGGGACTAGTAATACGCGAGCAGTACTTC. Encoded protein: CTSSLSGLVIREQYF.

The chain is built from TRBV7-6 and TRBJ2-2; tentatively, D is TRBD1 (6 bases). V lost 5 bases, J lost 1 base, and 14 bases lay in between. CDR3 length equals 16 residues. From germline, CDR1 is SGHVS and CDR2 FNYEAQ. This CDR3 is CASSPRIQGNTGELFF. The CDR3 coding sequence is TGTGCCAGCAGCCCACGGATACAGGGGAACACCGGGGAGCTGTTTTTT.

The chain uses TRBV5-4 and TRBJ2-1; 7 bases are shared with TRBD1. Germline trimming cut 4 bases from V and 5 bases from J; bases unmatched to any gene: 18. Germline V CDR1 and CDR2: SGHNT, YYREEE (reference sequence). The CDR3 has 18 amino acids. The CDR3 loop reads CASSEARGQFLSDNEQFF. In DNA, the CDR3 is TGTGCCAGCAGCGAAGCGAGGGGGCAGTTTCTTAGTGACAATGAGCAGTTCTTC.

This clone was counted a single time. The chain uses TRBV10-3 and TRBJ1-2, with 12 nucleotides matching TRBD1. Germline V CDR1 and CDR2: ENHRY, SYGVKD. V dropped 7 bases and J dropped 9; count of bases not matched to a gene: 12. This CDR3 is built from 15 residues. The CDR3 nucleotides read TGTGCCATCAACCTGGGACAGGGGGCGATCGTTCGCTACACCTTC. The encoded protein is CAINLGQGAIVRYTF.

The table lists this clone with a count of one. In the same sample, other DNA sequences code for this CDR3. V is TRBV18 and J is TRBJ2-5; 7 positions agree with TRBD2. Trimming took 4 bases from V and 2 from J; bases not matched to a gene: 4. CDR3 length equals 14 residues. Per the germline V gene, CDR1 is KGHSH and CDR2 is LQKENI. The DNA of the CDR3 is TGTGCCAGCTCACGACTAGCAGATCAAGAGACCCAGTACTTC. Translating gives CASSRLADQETQYF. The full variable domain, its missing parts supplied by reference TRBV18 and TRBJ2-5, is NAGVMQNPRHLVRRRGQEARLRCSPMKGHSHVYWYRQLPEEGLKFMVYLQKENIIDESGMPKERFSAEFPKEGPSILRIQQVVRGDSAAYFCASSRLADQETQYFGPGTRLLVL.

V gene TRBV11-2 combines with J gene TRBJ1-3; D gene ambiguous. Germline CDR1 and CDR2: SGHAT and FQNNGV. V was cut by 1 base and J by 3 bases, with 7 bases left in between. This CDR3 spans 14 amino acids. The CDR3 nucleotides read TGTGCCAGCAGCTTAGCCGGGTTTGGAAACACCATATATTTT. Protein product: CASSLAGFGNTIYF. Full variable domain (outside the CDR3, taken from reference TRBV11-2 and TRBJ1-3): EAGVAQSPRYKIIEKRQSVAFWCNPISGHATLYWYQQILGQGPKLLIQFQNNGVVDDSQLPKDRFSAERLKGVDSTLKIQPAKLEDSAVYLCASSLAGFGNTIYFGEGSWLTVV.